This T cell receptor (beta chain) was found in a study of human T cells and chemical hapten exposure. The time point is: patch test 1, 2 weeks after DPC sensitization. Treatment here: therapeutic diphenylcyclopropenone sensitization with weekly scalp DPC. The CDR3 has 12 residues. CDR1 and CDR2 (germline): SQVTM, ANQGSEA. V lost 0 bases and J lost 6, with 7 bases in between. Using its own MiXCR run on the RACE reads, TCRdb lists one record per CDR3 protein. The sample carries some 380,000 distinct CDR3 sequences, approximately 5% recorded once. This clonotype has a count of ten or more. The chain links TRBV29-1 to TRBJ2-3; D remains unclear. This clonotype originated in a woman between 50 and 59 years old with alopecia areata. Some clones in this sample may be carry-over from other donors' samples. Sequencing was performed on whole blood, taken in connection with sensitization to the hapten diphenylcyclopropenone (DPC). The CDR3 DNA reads TGCAGCGTTGAAGATGTCGGGGATACGCAGTATTTT. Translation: CSVEDVGDTQYF.